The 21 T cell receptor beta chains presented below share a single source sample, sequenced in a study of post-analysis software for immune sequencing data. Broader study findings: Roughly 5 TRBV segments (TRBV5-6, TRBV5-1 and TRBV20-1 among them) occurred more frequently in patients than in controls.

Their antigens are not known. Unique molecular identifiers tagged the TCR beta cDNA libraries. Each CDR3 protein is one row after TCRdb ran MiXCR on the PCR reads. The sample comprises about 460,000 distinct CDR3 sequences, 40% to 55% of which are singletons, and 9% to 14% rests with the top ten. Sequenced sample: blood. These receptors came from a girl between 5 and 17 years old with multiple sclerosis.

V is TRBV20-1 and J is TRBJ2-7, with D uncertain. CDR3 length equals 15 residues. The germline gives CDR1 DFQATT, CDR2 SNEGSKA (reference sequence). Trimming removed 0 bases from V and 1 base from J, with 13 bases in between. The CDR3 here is CSARDRAGLSYEQYF. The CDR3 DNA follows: TGCAGTGCTAGAGATCGGGCAGGATTGTCCTACGAGCAGTACTTC.

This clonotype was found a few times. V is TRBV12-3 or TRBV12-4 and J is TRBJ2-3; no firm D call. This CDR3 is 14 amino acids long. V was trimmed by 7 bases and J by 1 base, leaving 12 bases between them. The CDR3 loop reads CASNIGLGTDTQYF. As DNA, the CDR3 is TGTGCCAGCAACATAGGGTTGGGCACAGATACGCAGTATTTT.

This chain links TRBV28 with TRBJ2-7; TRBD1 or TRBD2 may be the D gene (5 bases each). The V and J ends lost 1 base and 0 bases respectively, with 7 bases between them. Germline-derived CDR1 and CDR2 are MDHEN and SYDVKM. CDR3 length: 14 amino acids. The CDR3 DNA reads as TGTGCCAGCAGTTTATTGGGGACCTCCTACGAGCAGTACTTC. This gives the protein CASSLLGTSYEQYF.

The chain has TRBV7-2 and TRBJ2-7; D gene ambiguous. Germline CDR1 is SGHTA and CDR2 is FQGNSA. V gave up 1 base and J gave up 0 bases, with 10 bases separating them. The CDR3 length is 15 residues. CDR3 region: CASSLGSASSYEQYF. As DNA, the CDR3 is TGTGCCAGCAGCTTAGGATCAGCGAGCTCCTACGAGCAGTACTTC.

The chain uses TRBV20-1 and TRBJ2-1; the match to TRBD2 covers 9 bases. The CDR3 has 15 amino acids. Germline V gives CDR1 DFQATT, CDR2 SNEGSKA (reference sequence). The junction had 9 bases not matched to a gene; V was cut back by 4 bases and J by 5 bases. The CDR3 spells CSAKVLTSGDNEQFF. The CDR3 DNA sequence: TGCAGTGCTAAAGTCCTGACTAGCGGAGACAATGAGCAGTTCTTC.

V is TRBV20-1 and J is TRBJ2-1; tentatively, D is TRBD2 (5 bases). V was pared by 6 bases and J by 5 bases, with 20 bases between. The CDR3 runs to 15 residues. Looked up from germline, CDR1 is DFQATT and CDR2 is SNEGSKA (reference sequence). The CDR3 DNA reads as TGCAGTGCCACCCCACTAGAGGAAGATCACAATGAGCAGTTCTTC. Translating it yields CSATPLEEDHNEQFF.

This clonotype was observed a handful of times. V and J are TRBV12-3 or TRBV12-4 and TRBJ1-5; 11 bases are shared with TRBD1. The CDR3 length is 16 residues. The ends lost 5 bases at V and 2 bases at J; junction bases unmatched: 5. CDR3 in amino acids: CASSKGQGDGNQPQHF. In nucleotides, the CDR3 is TGTGCCAGCAGTAAGGGACAGGGGGATGGCAATCAGCCCCAGCATTTT.

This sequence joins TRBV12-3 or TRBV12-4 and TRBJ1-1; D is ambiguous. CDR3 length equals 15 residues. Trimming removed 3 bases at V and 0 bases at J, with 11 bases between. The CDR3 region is CASSFSGDLNTEAFF. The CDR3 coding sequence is TGTGCCAGCAGTTTCTCAGGAGACCTGAACACTGAAGCTTTCTTT.

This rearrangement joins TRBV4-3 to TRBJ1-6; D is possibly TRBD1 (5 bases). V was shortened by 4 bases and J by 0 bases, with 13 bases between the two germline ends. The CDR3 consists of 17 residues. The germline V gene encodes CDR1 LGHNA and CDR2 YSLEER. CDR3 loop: CASSPTYDSSYNSPLHF. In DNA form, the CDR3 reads TGCGCCAGCAGCCCTACCTATGACAGCTCCTATAATTCACCCCTCCACTTT.

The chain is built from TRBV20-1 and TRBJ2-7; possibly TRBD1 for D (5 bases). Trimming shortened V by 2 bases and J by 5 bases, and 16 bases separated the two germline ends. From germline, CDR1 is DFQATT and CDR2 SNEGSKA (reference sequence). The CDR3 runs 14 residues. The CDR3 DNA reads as TGCAGTGCTAGATCCCCTGGCAGGGTCGACGAGCAGTACTTC. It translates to CSARSPGRVDEQYF.

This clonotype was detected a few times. CDR3 loop: CSVSEGETQYF. The CDR3 DNA reads TGCAGCGTTTCCGAGGGAGAGACCCAGTACTTC. This chain links TRBV29-1 with TRBJ2-5; a possible D gene is TRBD2 (5 bases). The CDR3 runs to 11 residues. V shed 5 bases and J shed 4 bases, with 8 bases lying between them. CDR1 is SQVTM, CDR2 ANQGSEA, per germline.

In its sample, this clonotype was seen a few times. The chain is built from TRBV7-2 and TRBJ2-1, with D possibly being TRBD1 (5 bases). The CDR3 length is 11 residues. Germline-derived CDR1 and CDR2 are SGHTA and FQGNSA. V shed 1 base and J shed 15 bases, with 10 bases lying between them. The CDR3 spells CASSLVRDLFF. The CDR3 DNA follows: TGTGCCAGCAGCTTAGTCAGGGATCTGTTCTTC. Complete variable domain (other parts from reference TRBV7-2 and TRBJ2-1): GAGVSQSPSNKVTEKGKDVELRCDPISGHTALYWYRQSLGQGLEFLIYFQGNSAPDKSGLPSDRFSAERTGGSVSTLTIQRTQQEDSAVYLCASSLVRDLFFGPGTRLTVL.

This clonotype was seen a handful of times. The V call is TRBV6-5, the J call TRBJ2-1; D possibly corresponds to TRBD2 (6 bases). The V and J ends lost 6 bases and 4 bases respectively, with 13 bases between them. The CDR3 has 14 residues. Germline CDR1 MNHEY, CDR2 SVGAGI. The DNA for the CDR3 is TGTGCCAGCAGCCCCGGAGGGAAGTACAATGAGCAGTTCTTC. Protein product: CASSPGGKYNEQFF.

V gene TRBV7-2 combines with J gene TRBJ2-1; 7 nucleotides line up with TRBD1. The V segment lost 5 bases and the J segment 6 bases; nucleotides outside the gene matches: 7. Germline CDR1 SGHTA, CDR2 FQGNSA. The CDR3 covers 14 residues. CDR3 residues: CASSKGADVNEQFF. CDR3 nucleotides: TGTGCCAGCAGCAAGGGGGCGGATGTCAATGAGCAGTTCTTC.

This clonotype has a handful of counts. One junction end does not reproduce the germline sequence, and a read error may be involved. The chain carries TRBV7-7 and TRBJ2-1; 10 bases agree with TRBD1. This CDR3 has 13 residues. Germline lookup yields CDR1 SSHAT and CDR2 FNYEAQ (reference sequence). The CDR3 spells CASSPATGGGQFF. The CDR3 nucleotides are TGTGCTAGCAGCCCAGCGACAGGGGGCGGGCAGTTCTTC.

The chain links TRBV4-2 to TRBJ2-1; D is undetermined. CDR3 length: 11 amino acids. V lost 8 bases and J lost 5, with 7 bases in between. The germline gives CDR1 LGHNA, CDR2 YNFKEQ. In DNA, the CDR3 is TGTGCCAGCCGACAAGACAATGAGCAGTTCTTC. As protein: CASRQDNEQFF.

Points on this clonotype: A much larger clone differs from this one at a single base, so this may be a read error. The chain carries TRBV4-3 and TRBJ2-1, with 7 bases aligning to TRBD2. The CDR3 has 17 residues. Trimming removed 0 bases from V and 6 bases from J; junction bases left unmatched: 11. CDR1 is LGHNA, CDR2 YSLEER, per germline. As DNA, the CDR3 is TGCGCCAGCAGCCAAGATCGACGAGCGGGATACTCCAATGAGCAGTTCTTC. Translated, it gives CASSQDRRAGYSNEQFF.

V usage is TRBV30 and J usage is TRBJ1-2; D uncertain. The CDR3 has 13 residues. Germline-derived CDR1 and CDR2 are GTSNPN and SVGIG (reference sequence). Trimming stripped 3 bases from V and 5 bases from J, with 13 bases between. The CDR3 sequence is CAWREDFQYGYTF. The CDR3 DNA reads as TGTGCCTGGAGGGAGGATTTTCAATATGGCTACACCTTC.

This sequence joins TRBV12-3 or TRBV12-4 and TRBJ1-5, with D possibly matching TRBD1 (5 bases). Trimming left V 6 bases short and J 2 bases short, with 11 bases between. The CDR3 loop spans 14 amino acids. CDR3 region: CASSPRAGNQPQHF. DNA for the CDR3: TGTGCCAGCAGCCCCAGGGCTGGCAATCAGCCCCAGCATTTT.

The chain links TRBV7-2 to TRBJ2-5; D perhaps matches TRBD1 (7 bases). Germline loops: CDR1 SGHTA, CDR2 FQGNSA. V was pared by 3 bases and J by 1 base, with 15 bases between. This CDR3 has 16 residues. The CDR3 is CASSLRWGDSQETQYF. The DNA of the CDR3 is TGTGCCAGCAGCTTGAGGTGGGGGGACAGCCAAGAGACCCAGTACTTC.

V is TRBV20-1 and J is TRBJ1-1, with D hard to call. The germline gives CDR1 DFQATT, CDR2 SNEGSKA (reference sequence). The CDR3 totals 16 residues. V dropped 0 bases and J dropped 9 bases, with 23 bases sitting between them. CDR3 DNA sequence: TGCAGTGCTAGAGACCGTTTGGTTTTCACCTTGGAGCAAGCTTTCTTT. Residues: CSARDRLVFTLEQAFF.